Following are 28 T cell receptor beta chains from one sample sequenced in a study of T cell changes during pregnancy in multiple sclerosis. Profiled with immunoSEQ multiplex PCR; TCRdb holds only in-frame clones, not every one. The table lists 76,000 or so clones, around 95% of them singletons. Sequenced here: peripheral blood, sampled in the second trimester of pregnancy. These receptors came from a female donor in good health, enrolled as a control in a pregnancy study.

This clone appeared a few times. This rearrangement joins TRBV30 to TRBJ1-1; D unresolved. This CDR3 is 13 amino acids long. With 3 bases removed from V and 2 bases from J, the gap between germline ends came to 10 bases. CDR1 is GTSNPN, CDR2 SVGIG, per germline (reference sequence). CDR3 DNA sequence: TGTGCCTGGAGCACAATGGGCAACACTGAAGCTTTCTTT. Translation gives CAWSTMGNTEAFF.

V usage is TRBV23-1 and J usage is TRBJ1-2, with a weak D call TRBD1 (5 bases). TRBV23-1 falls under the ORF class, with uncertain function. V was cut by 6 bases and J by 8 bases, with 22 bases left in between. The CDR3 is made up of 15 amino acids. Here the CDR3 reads CASRPLYYGGYGYTF. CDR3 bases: TGCGCCAGCAGACCACTTTATTACGGGGGGTACGGCTACACCTTC.

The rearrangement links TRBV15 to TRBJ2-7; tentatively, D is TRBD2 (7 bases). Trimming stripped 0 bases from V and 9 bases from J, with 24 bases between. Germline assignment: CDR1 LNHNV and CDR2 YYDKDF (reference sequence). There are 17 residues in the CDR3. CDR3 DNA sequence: TGTGCCACCAGCAGAGAGACCGTGGGGGGGGCCATCAATACGCAGTACTTC. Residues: CATSRETVGGAINTQYF.

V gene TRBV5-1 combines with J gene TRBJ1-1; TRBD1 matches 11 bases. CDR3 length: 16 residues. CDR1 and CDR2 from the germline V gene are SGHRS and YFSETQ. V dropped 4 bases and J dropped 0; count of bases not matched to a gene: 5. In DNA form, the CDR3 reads TGCGCCAGCAGCCCGGGACAGGGGGGCATGAACACTGAAGCTTTCTTT. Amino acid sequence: CASSPGQGGMNTEAFF.

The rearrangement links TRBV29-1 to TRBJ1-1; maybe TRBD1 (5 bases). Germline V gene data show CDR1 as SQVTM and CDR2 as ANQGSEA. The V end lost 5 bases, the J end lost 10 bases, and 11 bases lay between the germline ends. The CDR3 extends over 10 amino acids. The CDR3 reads CSVSNTGAFF. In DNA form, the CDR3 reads TGCAGCGTTTCTAACACAGGAGCTTTCTTT. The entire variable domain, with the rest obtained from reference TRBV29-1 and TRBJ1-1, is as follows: SAVISQKPSRDICQRGTSLTIQCQVDSQVTMMFWYRQQPGQSLTLIATANQGSEATYESGFVIDKFPISRPNLTFSTLTVSNMSPEDSSIYLCSVSNTGAFFGQGTRLTVV.

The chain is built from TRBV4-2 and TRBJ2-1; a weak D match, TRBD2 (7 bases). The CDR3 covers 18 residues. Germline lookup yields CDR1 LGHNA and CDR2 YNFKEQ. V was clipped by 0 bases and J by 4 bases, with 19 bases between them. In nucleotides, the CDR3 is TGTGCCAGCAGCCAAGAGGGTGAGAGGGGAGGGGGTTACAATGAGCAGTTCTTC. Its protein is CASSQEGERGGGYNEQFF.

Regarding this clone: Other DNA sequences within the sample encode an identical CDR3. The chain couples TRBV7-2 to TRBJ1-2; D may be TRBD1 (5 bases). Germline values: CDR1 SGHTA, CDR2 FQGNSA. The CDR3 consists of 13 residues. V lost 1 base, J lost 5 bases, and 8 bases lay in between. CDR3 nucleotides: TGTGCCAGCAGCTTAGGTCAGGGTTATGGCTACACCTTC. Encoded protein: CASSLGQGYGYTF.

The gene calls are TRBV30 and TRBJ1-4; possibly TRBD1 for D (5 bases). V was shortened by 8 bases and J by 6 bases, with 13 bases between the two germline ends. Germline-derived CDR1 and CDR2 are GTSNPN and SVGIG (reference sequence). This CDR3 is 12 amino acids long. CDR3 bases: TGTGCCCGGGGGTGGTCCGATGAAAAACTGTTTTTT. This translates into CARGWSDEKLFF.

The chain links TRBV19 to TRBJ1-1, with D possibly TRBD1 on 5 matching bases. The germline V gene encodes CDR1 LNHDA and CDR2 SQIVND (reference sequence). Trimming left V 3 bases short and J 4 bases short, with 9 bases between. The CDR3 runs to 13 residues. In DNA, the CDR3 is TGTGCCAGTAGTATCCCTACAGGCACTGAAGCTTTCTTT. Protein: CASSIPTGTEAFF.

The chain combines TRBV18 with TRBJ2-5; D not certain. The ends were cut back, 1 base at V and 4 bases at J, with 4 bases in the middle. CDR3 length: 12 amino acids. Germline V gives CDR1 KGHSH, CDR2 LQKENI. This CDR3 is CASSPLIETQYF. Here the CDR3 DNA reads TGTGCCAGCTCACCACTTATAGAGACCCAGTACTTC. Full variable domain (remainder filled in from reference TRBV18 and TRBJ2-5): NAGVMQNPRHLVRRRGQEARLRCSPMKGHSHVYWYRQLPEEGLKFMVYLQKENIIDESGMPKERFSAEFPKEGPSILRIQQVVRGDSAAYFCASSPLIETQYFGPGTRLLVL.

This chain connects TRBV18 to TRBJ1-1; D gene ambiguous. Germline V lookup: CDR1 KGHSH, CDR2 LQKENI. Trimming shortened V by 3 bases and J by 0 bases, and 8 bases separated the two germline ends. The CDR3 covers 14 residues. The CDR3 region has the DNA TGTGCCAGCTCACCCTCGGGTTTGAACACTGAAGCTTTCTTT. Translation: CASSPSGLNTEAFF.

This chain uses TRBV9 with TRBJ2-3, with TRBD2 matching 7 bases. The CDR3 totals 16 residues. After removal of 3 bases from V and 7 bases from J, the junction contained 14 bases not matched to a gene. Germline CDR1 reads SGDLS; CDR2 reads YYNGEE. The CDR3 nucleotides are TGTGCCAGCAGCGCCCCAGGAGCGGGGATGGTAAATACGCAGTATTTT. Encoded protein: CASSAPGAGMVNTQYF. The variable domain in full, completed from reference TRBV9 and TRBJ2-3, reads DSGVTQTPKHLITATGQRVTLRCSPRSGDLSVYWYQQSLDQGLQFLIQYYNGEERAKGNILERFSAQQFPDLHSELNLSSLELGDSALYFCASSAPGAGMVNTQYFGPGTRLTVL.

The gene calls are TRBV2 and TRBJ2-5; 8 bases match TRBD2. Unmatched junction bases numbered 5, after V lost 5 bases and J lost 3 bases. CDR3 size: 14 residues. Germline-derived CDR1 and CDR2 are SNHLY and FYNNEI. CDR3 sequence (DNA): TGTGCCAGCAGTCGACGGGGGGGCGAAGAGACCCAGTACTTC. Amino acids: CASSRRGGEETQYF.

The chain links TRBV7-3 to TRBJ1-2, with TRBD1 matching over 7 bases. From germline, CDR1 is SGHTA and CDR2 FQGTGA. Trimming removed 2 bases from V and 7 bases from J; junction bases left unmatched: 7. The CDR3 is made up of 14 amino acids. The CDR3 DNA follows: TGTGCCAGCAGCTTAGAACGGACAGGTAGTGGCTACACCTTC. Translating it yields CASSLERTGSGYTF.

The CDR3 region has the DNA TGTGCCAGCAGTTTAGCAGGATCTGGGACTGAAGCTTTCTTT. It specifies CASSLAGSGTEAFF. The chain uses TRBV27 and TRBJ1-1; D gene ambiguous. Germline V gene data show CDR1 as MNHEY and CDR2 as SMNVEV (reference sequence). Trimming shortened V by 2 bases and J by 5 bases, and 12 bases separated the two germline ends. This CDR3 has 14 residues.

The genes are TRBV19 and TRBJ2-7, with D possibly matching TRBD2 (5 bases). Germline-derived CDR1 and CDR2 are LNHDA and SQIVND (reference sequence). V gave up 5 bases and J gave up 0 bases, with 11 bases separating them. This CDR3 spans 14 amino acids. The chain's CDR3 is CASSLDLNSYEQYF. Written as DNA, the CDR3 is TGTGCCAGTAGTCTGGACTTGAACTCCTACGAGCAGTACTTC.

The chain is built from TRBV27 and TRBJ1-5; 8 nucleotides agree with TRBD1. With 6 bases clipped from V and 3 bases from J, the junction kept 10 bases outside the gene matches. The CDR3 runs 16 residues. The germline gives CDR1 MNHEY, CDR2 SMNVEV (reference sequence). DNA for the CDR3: TGTGCCAGCAGCTTTGGGACAGGAATCCCCAATCAGCCCCAGCATTTT. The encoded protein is CASSFGTGIPNQPQHF.

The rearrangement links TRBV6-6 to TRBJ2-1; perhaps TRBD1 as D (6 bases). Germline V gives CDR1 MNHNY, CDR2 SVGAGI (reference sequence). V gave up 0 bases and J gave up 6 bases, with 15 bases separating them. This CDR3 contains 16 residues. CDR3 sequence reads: CASSYSTGPRGNEQFF. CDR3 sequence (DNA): TGTGCCAGCAGTTACTCGACAGGACCCCGGGGCAATGAGCAGTTCTTC.

This CDR3 is CASSLDGTGSYEQYF. The CDR3 DNA follows: TGTGCCAGCAGCTTGGATGGGACAGGCTCCTACGAGCAGTACTTC. The rearrangement links TRBV5-4 to TRBJ2-5, with TRBD1 identical over 8 bases. Judging by the DNA end, TRBJ2-7 fits better; the J call may be wrong. Germline CDR1 SGHNT, CDR2 YYREEE (reference sequence). The CDR3 is made up of 15 amino acids.

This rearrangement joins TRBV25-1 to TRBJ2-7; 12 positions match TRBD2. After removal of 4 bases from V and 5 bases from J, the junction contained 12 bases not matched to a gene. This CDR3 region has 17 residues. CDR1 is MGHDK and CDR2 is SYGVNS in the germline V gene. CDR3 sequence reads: CASSVSSGGAGIHEQYF. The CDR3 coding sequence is TGTGCCAGCAGTGTCTCTAGCGGGGGGGCCGGGATCCACGAGCAGTACTTC.

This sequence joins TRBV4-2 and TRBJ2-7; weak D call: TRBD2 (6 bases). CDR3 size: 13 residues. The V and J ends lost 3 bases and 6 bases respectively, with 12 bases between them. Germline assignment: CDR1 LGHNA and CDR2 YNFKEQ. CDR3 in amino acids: CASSHGRGGEQYF. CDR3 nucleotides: TGTGCCAGCAGCCATGGACGGGGAGGCGAGCAGTACTTC.

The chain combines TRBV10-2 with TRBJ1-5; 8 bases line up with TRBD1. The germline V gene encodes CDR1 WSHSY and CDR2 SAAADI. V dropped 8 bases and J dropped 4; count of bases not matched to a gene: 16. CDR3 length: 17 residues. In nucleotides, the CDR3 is TGCGCCAGCGGTCGGATGACGGGGACAGGAGTTAATCAGCCCCAGCATTTT. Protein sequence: CASGRMTGTGVNQPQHF.

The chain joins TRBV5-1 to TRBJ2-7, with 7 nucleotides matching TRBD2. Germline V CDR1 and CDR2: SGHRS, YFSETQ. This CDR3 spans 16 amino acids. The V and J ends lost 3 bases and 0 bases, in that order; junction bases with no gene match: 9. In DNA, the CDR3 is TGCGCCAGCAGCTGGACGGGGGGACTGAGCTCCTACGAGCAGTACTTC. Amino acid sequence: CASSWTGGLSSYEQYF.

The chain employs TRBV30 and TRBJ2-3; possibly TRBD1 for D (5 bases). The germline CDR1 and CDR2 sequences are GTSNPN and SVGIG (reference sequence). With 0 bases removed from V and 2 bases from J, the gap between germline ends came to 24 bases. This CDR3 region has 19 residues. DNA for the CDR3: TGTGCCTGGAGTGTTGATCCAGGGTCCACGGCAGTAGCCACAGATACGCAGTATTTT. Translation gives CAWSVDPGSTAVATDTQYF.

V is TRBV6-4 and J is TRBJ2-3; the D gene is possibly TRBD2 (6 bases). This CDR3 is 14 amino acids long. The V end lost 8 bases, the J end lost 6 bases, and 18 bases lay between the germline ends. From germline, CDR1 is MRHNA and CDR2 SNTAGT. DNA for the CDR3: TGTGCCAGCGCCGACGGGCGGGGTCAGGATACGCAGTATTTT. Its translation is CASADGRGQDTQYF.

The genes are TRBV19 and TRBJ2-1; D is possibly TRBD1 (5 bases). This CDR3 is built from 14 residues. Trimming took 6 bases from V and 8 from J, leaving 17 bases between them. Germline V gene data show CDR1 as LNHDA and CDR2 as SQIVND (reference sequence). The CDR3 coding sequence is TGTGCCAGTAGCGTCCAGGGTACGATAGATGAGCAGTTCTTC. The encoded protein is CASSVQGTIDEQFF.

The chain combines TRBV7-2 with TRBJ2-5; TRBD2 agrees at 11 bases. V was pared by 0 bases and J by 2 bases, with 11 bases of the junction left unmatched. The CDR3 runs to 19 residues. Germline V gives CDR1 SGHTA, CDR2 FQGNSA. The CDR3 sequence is CASSLALGLAGGQQETQYF. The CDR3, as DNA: TGTGCCAGCAGCTTAGCGCTAGGGCTAGCGGGGGGCCAACAAGAGACCCAGTACTTC.

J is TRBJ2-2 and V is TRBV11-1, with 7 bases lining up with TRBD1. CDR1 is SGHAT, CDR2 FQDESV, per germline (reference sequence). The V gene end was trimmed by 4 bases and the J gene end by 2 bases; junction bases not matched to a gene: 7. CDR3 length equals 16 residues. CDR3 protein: CASSSIWTGNTGELFF. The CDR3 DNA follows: TGTGCCAGCAGCTCCATCTGGACAGGAAACACCGGGGAGCTGTTTTTT.